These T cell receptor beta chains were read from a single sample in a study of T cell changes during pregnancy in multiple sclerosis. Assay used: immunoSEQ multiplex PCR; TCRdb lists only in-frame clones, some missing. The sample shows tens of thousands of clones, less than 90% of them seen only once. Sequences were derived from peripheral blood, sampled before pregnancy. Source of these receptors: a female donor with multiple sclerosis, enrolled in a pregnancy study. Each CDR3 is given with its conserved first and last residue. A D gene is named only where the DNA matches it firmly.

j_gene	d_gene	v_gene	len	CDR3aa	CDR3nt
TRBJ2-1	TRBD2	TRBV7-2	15	CASSELAGAYNEQFF	TGTGCCAGCAGCGAACTAGCGGGGGCCTACAATGAGCAGTTCTTC
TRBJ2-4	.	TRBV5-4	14	CASSQDRGKNIQYF	TGTGCCAGCAGCCAGGACAGAGGCAAAAACATTCAGTACTTC
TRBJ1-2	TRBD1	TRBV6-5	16	CASSSGGTGRIYGYTF	TGTGCCAGCAGTTCAGGCGGGACAGGGAGGATCTATGGCTACACCTTC
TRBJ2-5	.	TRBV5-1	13	CASTGDLQETQYF	TGCGCCAGCACGGGGGACCTACAAGAGACCCAGTACTTC
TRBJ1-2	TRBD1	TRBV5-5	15	CASSFSDTGEGGYTF	TGTGCCAGCAGCTTCAGTGACACAGGGGAAGGAGGCTACACCTTC
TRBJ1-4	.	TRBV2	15	CASSWTPATNEKLFF	TGTGCCAGCAGTTGGACACCCGCAACTAATGAAAAACTGTTTTTT
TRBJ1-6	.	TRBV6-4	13	CASSSQANSPLHF	TGTGCCAGCAGTTCCCAGGCCAATTCACCCCTCCACTTT
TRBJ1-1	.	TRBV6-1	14	CASSQQATNTEAFF	TGTGCCAGCAGTCAACAGGCAACGAACACTGAAGCTTTCTTT
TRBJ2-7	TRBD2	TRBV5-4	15	CASSQFLAGGWEQYF	TGTGCCAGCAGCCAGTTTCTAGCGGGAGGGTGGGAGCAGTACTTC
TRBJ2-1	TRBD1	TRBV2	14	CASSDGTGTNEQFF	TGTGCCAGCAGCGACGGGACAGGGACCAATGAGCAGTTCTTC
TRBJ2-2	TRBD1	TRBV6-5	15	CASSLVRTGPGELFF	TGTGCCAGCAGTTTAGTAAGGACAGGGCCCGGGGAGCTGTTTTTT
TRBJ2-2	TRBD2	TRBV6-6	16	CASSPRLAGVTGELFF	TGTGCCAGCAGTCCAAGACTAGCGGGGGTTACCGGGGAGCTGTTTTTT
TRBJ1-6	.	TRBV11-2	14	CASSLQGGNSPLHF	TGTGCCAGCAGCTTACAGGGTGGGAATTCACCCCTCCACTTT
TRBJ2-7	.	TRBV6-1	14	CASSEGAVSYEQYF	TGTGCCAGCAGTGAAGGGGCAGTTTCCTACGAGCAGTACTTC
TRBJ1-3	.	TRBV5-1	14	CASRDIGSGNTIYF	TGCGCCAGCAGGGACATAGGCTCTGGAAACACCATATATTTT
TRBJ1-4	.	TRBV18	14	CASSQNSNTEKLFF	TGTGCCAGCTCACAGAACAGTAATACCGAAAAACTGTTTTTT
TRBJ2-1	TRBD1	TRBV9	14	CASSVGQGYNEQFF	TGTGCCAGCAGCGTAGGACAGGGGTACAATGAGCAGTTCTTC
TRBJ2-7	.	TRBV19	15	CASSGGGASSYEQYF	TGTGCCAGTAGTGGAGGCGGGGCCTCCTCCTACGAGCAGTACTTC
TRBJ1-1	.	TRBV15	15	CATSRAEGWDTEAFF	TGTGCCACCAGCAGGGCGGAGGGCTGGGACACTGAAGCTTTCTTT
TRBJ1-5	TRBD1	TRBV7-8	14	CASSQGTGKETQHF	TGTGCCAGCAGCCAAGGGACAGGGAAGGAAACCCAGCATTTT